These 22 T cell receptor beta chains share one sample of origin, sequenced in a study of early T cells in non-severe SARS-CoV-2 infection. TCRdb re-called the 5' RACE reads through MiXCR, storing one row per CDR3 protein. The repertoire has roughly 65,000 distinct CDR3 sequences, roughly an eighth of them found once; the top ten carry 1.5% to 2%. The source material was whole blood. These TCRs come from an adult who was a healthcare worker with PCR-confirmed SARS-CoV-2 infection or an uninfected control (not recorded which).

This clonotype appeared many times. The V gene is TRBV7-8, the J gene TRBJ2-5; 7 bases map to TRBD2. Trimming cost V 4 bases and J 3 bases; bases outside gene matches: 14. The CDR3 runs to 17 residues. Looked up from germline, CDR1 is SGHVS and CDR2 is FQNEAQ. The CDR3 nucleotides are TGTGCCAGCAGCTATCAAACCTTCGGGGACTATAAAGAGACCCAGTACTTC. Amino acid sequence: CASSYQTFGDYKETQYF.

V gene TRBV19 combines with J gene TRBJ2-5; 10 nucleotides align to TRBD1. Germline V gene lookup returns CDR1 LNHDA and CDR2 SQIVND (reference sequence). Trimming removed 10 bases from V and 4 bases from J; junction bases left unmatched: 9. The CDR3 totals 14 residues. CDR3 amino acids: CATSRDRGRETQYF. The CDR3 bases are TGTGCCACCTCCCGGGACAGGGGAAGAGAGACCCAGTACTTC.

This clonotype was seen ten or more times. The chain carries TRBV11-2 and TRBJ1-1; 7 bases align to TRBD1. Germline-derived CDR1 and CDR2 are SGHAT and FQNNGV. There are 16 residues in the CDR3. With 4 bases clipped from V and 7 bases from J, the junction kept 15 bases outside the gene matches. The CDR3 loop reads CASSSPGMRGLGEAFF. CDR3 nucleotide sequence: TGTGCCAGCAGCTCCCCAGGTATGAGGGGGCTAGGTGAAGCTTTCTTT. Together with reference TRBV11-2 and TRBJ1-1, the CDR3 gives the full variable domain: EAGVAQSPRYKIIEKRQSVAFWCNPISGHATLYWYQQILGQGPKLLIQFQNNGVVDDSQLPKDRFSAERLKGVDSTLKIQPAKLEDSAVYLCASSSPGMRGLGEAFFGQGTRLTVV.

The chain has TRBV6-6 and TRBJ2-3; TRBD1 or TRBD2 may be the D gene (5 bases each). The CDR3 extends over 15 amino acids. V was cut by 7 bases and J by 2 bases, with 16 bases left in between. The germline CDR1 and CDR2 sequences are MNHNY and SVGAGI (reference sequence). CDR3 sequence (DNA): TGTGCCAGCACCGCAGGGACCATCTTCACAGATACGCAGTATTTT. Protein sequence: CASTAGTIFTDTQYF.

V usage is TRBV12-3 or TRBV12-4 and J usage is TRBJ1-1; tentative D call: TRBD1 (6 bases). There are 14 residues in the CDR3. Trimming stripped 6 bases from V and 5 bases from J, with 16 bases between. The CDR3 region has the DNA TGTGCCAGCAGGGGCGGGGGGCGTACGACTGAAGCTTTCTTT. It yields the protein CASRGGGRTTEAFF.

This clonotype was seen a few times. The rearrangement uses TRBV18 and TRBJ1-1, with D unclear. There are 13 residues in the CDR3. V dropped 1 base and J dropped 1 base, with 4 bases sitting between them. CDR1 and CDR2 (germline): KGHSH, LQKENI. The CDR3 loop is CASSPQKNTEAFF. The DNA for the CDR3 is TGTGCCAGCTCACCACAGAAGAACACTGAAGCTTTCTTT.

This clonotype was seen a few times. The gene calls are TRBV10-3 and TRBJ2-3, with TRBD2 matching 14 bases. CDR1 ENHRY and CDR2 SYGVKD come from the germline V gene. This CDR3 region has 15 residues. V was pared by 3 bases and J by 8 bases, with 4 bases of the junction left unmatched. CDR3 loop: CAISDSTSGGATQYF. The CDR3 coding sequence is TGTGCCATCAGTGACTCGACTAGCGGGGGGGCTACGCAGTATTTT.

This clonotype was seen repeatedly, ten times or more. The V call is TRBV7-2, the J call TRBJ2-3, with 12 positions matching TRBD1. Germline values: CDR1 SGHTA, CDR2 FQGNSA. This CDR3 spans 14 amino acids. The ends lost 5 bases at V and 4 bases at J; junction bases unmatched: 1. The CDR3 spells CASSRDRGPDTQYF. CDR3 DNA sequence: TGTGCCAGCAGCCGGGACAGGGGGCCAGATACGCAGTATTTT.

The chain employs TRBV10-3 and TRBJ2-3; 8 positions agree with TRBD2. J was trimmed by 6 bases and V by 3 bases; bases with no gene match: 14. The CDR3 runs 17 residues. The germline CDR1 and CDR2 sequences are ENHRY and SYGVKD. The CDR3 loop is CAISDGQRGIRGDTQYF. The CDR3 bases are TGTGCCATCAGTGATGGCCAGCGGGGGATCCGGGGTGATACGCAGTATTTT.

V and J are TRBV20-1 and TRBJ2-3; 11 nucleotides line up with TRBD2. Germline V gives CDR1 DFQATT, CDR2 SNEGSKA (reference sequence). J was trimmed by 3 bases and V by 3 bases; bases with no gene match: 5. The CDR3 sequence is 15 residues long. CDR3 nucleotide sequence: TGCAGTGCTAGCCCACTAGCGGGGGATACAGATACGCAGTATTTT. Translated, it gives CSASPLAGDTDTQYF.

The V call is TRBV12-3 or TRBV12-4, the J call TRBJ1-2; tentatively, D is TRBD1 (5 bases). Trimming took 5 bases from V and 8 from J, leaving 21 bases between them. This CDR3 comprises 15 residues. The CDR3 reads CASSPSRGSLRGYTF. DNA of the CDR3: TGTGCCAGCAGTCCCAGTCGGGGGTCCCTGCGAGGCTACACCTTC.

This clonotype has only a few counts. The rearrangement links TRBV20-1 to TRBJ1-6; D remains unclear. Per germline, CDR1 DFQATT and CDR2 SNEGSKA (reference sequence). Trimming removed 2 bases from V and 8 bases from J, with 10 bases in between. CDR3 length: 13 residues. CDR3 residues: CSARNPDYSPLHF. The DNA of the CDR3 is TGCAGTGCTAGAAATCCGGACTATTCACCCCTCCACTTT.

This chain uses TRBV5-1 with TRBJ2-3, with D tentatively TRBD2 (7 bases). Germline CDR1 SGHRS, CDR2 YFSETQ. CDR3 size: 16 residues. V shed 0 bases and J shed 3 bases, with 14 bases lying between them. CDR3 amino acids: CASSLVSGGPTDTQYF. Here the CDR3 DNA reads TGCGCCAGCAGCTTGGTGTCGGGGGGCCCAACAGATACGCAGTATTTT. Looking up the rest from reference TRBV5-1 and TRBJ2-3 gives the full variable domain: KAGVTQTPRYLIKTRGQQVTLSCSPISGHRSVSWYQQTPGQGLQFLFEYFSETQRNKGNFPGRFSGRQFSNSRSEMNVSTLELGDSALYLCASSLVSGGPTDTQYFGPGTRLTVL.

This clonotype turned up a few times. The V gene is TRBV30, the J gene TRBJ2-7; D ambiguous. Germline lookup yields CDR1 GTSNPN and CDR2 SVGIG (reference sequence). V dropped 0 bases and J dropped 3 bases, with 12 bases sitting between them. This CDR3 comprises 14 residues. This CDR3 is CAWSVGQSIYEQYF. In nucleotides, the CDR3 is TGTGCCTGGAGTGTAGGGCAATCTATCTACGAGCAGTACTTC.

This clonotype was detected only a few times. This rearrangement joins TRBV11-2 to TRBJ2-1, with D perhaps TRBD1 or TRBD2 (5 bases each). The CDR3 covers 16 residues. Trimming cost V 3 bases and J 7 bases, with 19 bases left between them. Germline CDR1 is SGHAT and CDR2 is FQNNGV. The CDR3 is CASSFGVHGAGNEQFF. CDR3 coding DNA: TGTGCCAGCAGCTTTGGGGTACACGGGGCAGGTAATGAGCAGTTCTTC.

This clonotype was found a few times. This chain connects TRBV2 to TRBJ1-6; 10 bases align to TRBD1. V was pared by 1 base and J by 10 bases, with 4 bases of the junction left unmatched. CDR1 SNHLY and CDR2 FYNNEI come from the germline V gene. This CDR3 spans 15 amino acids. In DNA, the CDR3 is TGTGCCAGCAGTGAAGGGACAGGGGGGTGGTCACCCCTCCACTTT. It translates to CASSEGTGGWSPLHF.

The chain combines TRBV5-1 with TRBJ1-6; D remains unclear. Germline values: CDR1 SGHRS, CDR2 YFSETQ. The CDR3 sequence is 15 residues long. V gave up 4 bases and J gave up 2 bases, with 10 bases separating them. In DNA form, the CDR3 reads TGCGCCAGCAGCGAGAAGGGTCCCTATAATTCACCCCTCCACTTT. Its translation is CASSEKGPYNSPLHF.

The gene calls are TRBV20-1 and TRBJ2-7, with 7 nucleotides matching TRBD1. The CDR3 contains 13 residues. The germline gives CDR1 DFQATT, CDR2 SNEGSKA (reference sequence). Losses at the gene ends were 6 bases for V and 3 bases for J; bases not matched to a gene: 8. For the CDR3, the DNA is TGCAGTGCCACCTCAGGGGGTGGCTACGAGCAGTACTTC. Its protein is CSATSGGGYEQYF.

This clonotype was detected a few times. This chain links TRBV12-3 or TRBV12-4 with TRBJ2-2; 10 bases are shared with TRBD2. The J segment lost 2 bases and the V segment lost 5 bases, leaving 5 bases of the junction unmatched. The CDR3 is 16 residues long. This CDR3 reads CASSLSGGYNTGELFF. The CDR3 bases are TGTGCCAGCAGTCTTAGCGGGGGGTACAACACCGGGGAGCTGTTTTTT.

Many counts were recorded for this clonotype. This rearrangement joins TRBV29-1 to TRBJ1-1, with D tentatively TRBD1 (5 bases). Germline CDR1 and CDR2: SQVTM and ANQGSEA. V dropped 8 bases and J dropped 3 bases, with 16 bases sitting between them. The CDR3 is 13 amino acids. The CDR3 nucleotides are TGCAGCACCCGAAAGGGGAGCGACACTGAAGCTTTCTTT. Translation gives CSTRKGSDTEAFF. The whole variable domain, remainder taken from reference TRBV29-1 and TRBJ1-1, is SAVISQKPSRDICQRGTSLTIQCQVDSQVTMMFWYRQQPGQSLTLIATANQGSEATYESGFVIDKFPISRPNLTFSTLTVSNMSPEDSSIYLCSTRKGSDTEAFFGQGTRLTVV.

This clonotype was observed many times. The J gene is TRBJ2-6, the V gene TRBV19; D perhaps matches TRBD1 (6 bases). V dropped 4 bases and J dropped 0 bases, with 10 bases sitting between them. Germline V gene sequence: CDR1 LNHDA, CDR2 SQIVND (reference sequence). This CDR3 is 16 amino acids long. CDR3 nucleotides: TGTGCCAGTAGTACCTCGGACAGCTCTGGGGCCAACGTCCTGACTTTC. This gives the protein CASSTSDSSGANVLTF.

In this sample, this clonotype turned up a few times. The chain recombines TRBV18 with TRBJ1-1; D is ambiguous. Germline V lookup: CDR1 KGHSH, CDR2 LQKENI. With 0 bases removed from V and 1 base from J, the gap between germline ends came to 9 bases. The CDR3 sequence is 15 residues long. The CDR3 nucleotides read TGTGCCAGCTCACCACCGACGGCCACGAACACTGAAGCTTTCTTT. Its protein is CASSPPTATNTEAFF. The whole variable domain, filled in from reference TRBV18 and TRBJ1-1, reads NAGVMQNPRHLVRRRGQEARLRCSPMKGHSHVYWYRQLPEEGLKFMVYLQKENIIDESGMPKERFSAEFPKEGPSILRIQQVVRGDSAAYFCASSPPTATNTEAFFGQGTRLTVV.